Listed below are T cell receptor beta chains from one sample, sequenced in a study of T cell responses to AZD1222 COVID-19 vaccine. Clones were sequenced by immunoSEQ multiplex PCR, and TCRdb holds only the in-frame ones, with some missing. The sample holds roughly 120,000 clones, 87% seen once. This specimen consisted of peripheral blood, obtained on day 0 of AZD1222 vaccination. The receptor source for this set is an adult in good health. The CDR3 runs from the conserved cysteine through the conserved F or W. A D gene is named only where the DNA matches it firmly. A clone size is listed for some rows: how often the clone was seen (once, few, many), or a class if it is expanded.

J | D | V | size | CDR3 | DNA
TRBJ1-2 | TRBD1 | TRBV3-1/TRBV3-2 | - | CASSRDRGGYTF | TGTGCCAGCAGCCGGGACAGGGGCGGCTACACCTTC
TRBJ1-4 | - | TRBV24-1 | - | CATSGNWIEKLFF | TGTGCCACCTCTGGAAACTGGATTGAAAAACTGTTTTTT
TRBJ2-7 | TRBD1 | TRBV5-1 | - | CASSATGGTYEQYF | TGCGCCAGCAGCGCGACAGGGGGCACCTACGAGCAGTACTTC
TRBJ2-7 | TRBD1 | TRBV10-3 | - | CAISESTGRAQYF | TGTGCCATCAGTGAGTCGACAGGGCGTGCGCAGTACTTC
TRBJ1-1 | - | TRBV10-3 | - | CAISGAGRDTEAFF | TGTGCCATCAGTGGGGCAGGGAGGGACACTGAAGCTTTCTTT
TRBJ1-2 | TRBD1 | TRBV14 | few | CASSLGQGGLYGYTF | TGTGCCAGCAGCCTGGGACAGGGTGGACTCTATGGCTACACCTTC
TRBJ2-7 | - | TRBV18 | once | CASSQGAQEQYF | TGTGCCAGCTCACAAGGGGCGCAAGAGCAGTACTTC
TRBJ2-3 | TRBD2 | TRBV19 | - | CASSGQRGIPRSTDTQYF | TGTGCCAGTAGCGGCCAGCGGGGGATACCTCGTAGCACAGATACGCAGTATTTT
TRBJ1-6 | - | TRBV6-5 | - | CASTVQGYNSPLHF | TGTGCCAGCACCGTACAGGGCTATAATTCACCCCTCCACTTT
TRBJ1-3 | - | TRBV10-1 | once | CASAAASGNTIYF | TGCGCCAGCGCCGCCGCCTCTGGAAACACCATATATTTT
TRBJ1-6 | - | TRBV6-4 | few | CASSDEKGPLHF | TGTGCCAGCAGTGACGAAAAGGGACCCCTCCACTTT
TRBJ2-5 | TRBD1 | TRBV7-9 | few | CASSFAGTGGFKLTETQYF | TGTGCCAGCAGCTTTGCGGGGACAGGGGGCTTTAAATTAACAGAGACCCAGTACTTC
TRBJ2-3 | - | TRBV27 | once | CASSLPPNQGIGVTDTQYF | TGTGCCAGCAGTCTACCACCAAATCAGGGAATAGGGGTCACAGATACGCAGTATTTT
TRBJ1-1 | - | TRBV3-1/TRBV3-2 | - | CASSQESLIGAEAFF | TGTGCCAGCAGCCAAGAATCCCTAATCGGCGCTGAAGCTTTCTTT
TRBJ2-2 | - | TRBV10-1 | - | CASKRSGTGELFF | TGCGCCAGCAAACGTAGTGGGACCGGGGAGCTGTTTTTT
TRBJ1-4 | - | TRBV5-1 | - | CASSLERANEKLFF | TGCGCCAGCAGCTTGGAACGGGCTAATGAAAAACTGTTTTTT
TRBJ1-1 | - | TRBV5-1 | - | CASSPGGGAEAFF | TGCGCCAGCAGCCCGGGCGGGGGGGCTGAAGCTTTCTTT
TRBJ1-1 | - | TRBV15 | - | CATSRQGSAEAFF | TGTGCCACCAGCAGACAGGGTAGCGCTGAAGCTTTCTTT
TRBJ1-2 | - | TRBV6-5 | once | CASNYRNYGYTF | TGTGCCAGCAATTACAGAAACTATGGCTACACCTTC
TRBJ2-7 | TRBD2 | TRBV15 | - | CATRPGLAGSGGNYEQYF | TGTGCCACCAGACCCGGGCTAGCGGGCTCTGGGGGAAACTACGAGCAGTACTTC
TRBJ2-1 | TRBD1 | TRBV4-1 | - | CASSQVRTGTYNEQFF | TGCGCCAGCAGCCAAGTCCGGACAGGGACCTACAATGAGCAGTTCTTC
TRBJ2-2 | TRBD1 | TRBV4-3 | - | CASSGEKLDRGPGELFF | TGCGCCAGCAGCGGCGAGAAGCTTGACAGGGGCCCCGGGGAGCTGTTTTTT
TRBJ1-6 | TRBD1 | TRBV19 | - | CASSIYWAGGSYNSPLHF | TGTGCCAGTAGTATTTACTGGGCAGGGGGTAGTTATAATTCACCCCTCCACTTT
TRBJ1-4 | - | TRBV7-9 | - | CASSHPGLSNEKLFF | TGTGCCAGCAGTCATCCGGGACTGAGTAATGAAAAACTGTTTTTT
TRBJ2-1 | TRBD2 | TRBV18 | - | CASSPPGTSGALSYNEQFF | TGTGCCAGCTCACCACCCGGGACTAGCGGGGCCCTTTCCTACAATGAGCAGTTCTTC
TRBJ2-3 | TRBD2 | TRBV7-9 | once | CASSRTSGESTDTQYF | TGTGCCAGCAGCCGGACTAGCGGCGAAAGCACAGATACGCAGTATTTT
TRBJ1-4 | - | TRBV2 | - | CASSEAETGVREKLFF | TGTGCCAGCAGTGAAGCGGAAACAGGAGTTCGAGAAAAACTGTTTTTT
TRBJ1-1 | - | TRBV7-2 | few | CASSRGAATEAFF | TGTGCCAGCTCACGAGGGGCGGCCACTGAAGCTTTCTTT
TRBJ1-2 | - | TRBV4-2 | - | CASSQDDRNHGYTF | TGTGCCAGCAGCCAAGATGATCGAAACCATGGCTACACCTTC